This TCR beta chain is drawn from a study of OX40 agonist ivuxolimab in advanced cancers. To note about this clone: Its antigen is as yet unknown.

Samples of blood were obtained at baseline, on cycle 4 day 1, and on cycle 7 day 1. The germline CDR1 and CDR2 sequences are LGHNT and FRNRAP. This CDR3 is built from 12 residues. V dropped 6 bases and J dropped 4 bases, with 6 bases sitting between them. Profiled with immunoSEQ multiplex PCR; TCRdb holds only in-frame clones, not every one. There are under 100,000 clones in the sample; about 84% occur only once, and roughly 0.48% lies in the top ten. Study conclusions and caveats: In CD8+ T cells, expanded clones were on average more numerous than in CD4+. At 0.1 to 3.0 mg/kg, clonal expansion of CD4+ and CD8+ blood T cells had occurred by week 6. Clonal expansion was among the lowest in partial responders at 0.1-3.0 mg/kg, especially CD8+.

The chain joins TRBV12-5 to TRBJ2-2, with D unresolved. The sample in question was CD4+ or CD8+ T cells sorted from blood, obtained in a trial of the OX40 agonist ivuxolimab. The source is an adult with an advanced solid tumor such as melanoma, head and neck, liver or kidney cancer. The DNA of the CDR3 is TGTGCTAGTGGCCGGTCCACCGGGGAGCTGTTTTTT. It translates to CASGRSTGELFF.